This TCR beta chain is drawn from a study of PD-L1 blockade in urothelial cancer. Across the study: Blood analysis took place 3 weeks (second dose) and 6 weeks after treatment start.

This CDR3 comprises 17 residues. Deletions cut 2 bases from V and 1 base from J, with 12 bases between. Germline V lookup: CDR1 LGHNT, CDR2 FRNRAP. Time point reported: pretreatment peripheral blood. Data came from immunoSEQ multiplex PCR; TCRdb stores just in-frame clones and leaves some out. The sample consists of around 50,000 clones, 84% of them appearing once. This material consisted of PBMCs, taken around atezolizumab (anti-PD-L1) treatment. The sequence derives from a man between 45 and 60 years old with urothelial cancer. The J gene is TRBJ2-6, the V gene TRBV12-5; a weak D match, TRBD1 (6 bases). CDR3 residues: CASGLNRGGSGANVLTF. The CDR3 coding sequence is TGTGCTAGTGGTTTGAACAGAGGGGGATCTGGGGCCAACGTCCTGACTTTC.